This T cell receptor beta chain appears in the sequencing data of a study of blood T cells in healthy people across ages. Whole-study findings and limits: The fall in TCR beta diversity per million T cells was roughly linear with age.

Sample-barcoded 5' priming and a J-beta primer mix drove a second PCR of roughly 7 to 11 cycles. Every molecule of cDNA carried a tag from a template-switch adaptor with 12 random nucleotides. TCRdb re-derived calls from the 5' RACE reads in MiXCR, one entry per CDR3 protein. Among over a million distinct CDR3 sequences listed, 42% were seen once. Donors each provided approximately 9.6 milliliters of peripheral blood. This CDR3 is built from 11 residues. The germline CDR1 and CDR2 sequences are MNHEY and SMNVEV (reference sequence). Trimming removed 8 bases from V and 3 bases from J, with 7 bases in between. About this clonotype itself: No antigen is known for it.

The specimen was blood. The TCR sequence derives from a woman aged 18-29 years in good health. V and J are TRBV27 and TRBJ2-5; D unclear. CDR3 protein: CASPPEETQYF. The CDR3 DNA follows: TGTGCCAGCCCCCCTGAAGAGACCCAGTACTTC.